A selection of T cell receptor beta chains follows, all from one sample in a study of T cell responses to AZD1222 COVID-19 vaccine. Produced via immunoSEQ multiplex PCR; TCRdb's table is partial and in-frame only. The sample lists more than 95,000 clones, roughly 88% occurring once. The starting material was peripheral blood, obtained on day 0 of MenACWY control vaccination. These receptors were taken from an adult in good health. Both conserved end residues are part of each CDR3. Fields, in order: CDR3 protein, CDR3 DNA, D gene, V gene, J gene, clone size, CDR3 length. A D gene is named only where the DNA matches it firmly. Clone size appears in some rows only: once, few, many, or a class for an expanded clone.

CASSDRGPSQAFF	TGTGCCAGCAGTGACAGGGGTCCCTCCCAAGCTTTCTTT	TRBD1	TRBV27	TRBJ1-1	NA	13
CATSQGLNEQFF	TGTGCCACTTCACAGGGTCTCAATGAGCAGTTCTTC	NA	TRBV6-5	TRBJ2-1	NA	12
CASSLGEVNTEAFF	TGCGCCAGCAGCTTGGGGGAGGTGAACACTGAAGCTTTCTTT	NA	TRBV5-1	TRBJ1-1	NA	14
CASSQEGSRNEKLFF	TGTGCCAGCAGCCAAGAAGGATCTCGGAATGAAAAACTGTTTTTT	NA	TRBV3-1/TRBV3-2	TRBJ1-4	NA	15
CASSLEQGRETQYF	TGTGCCAGCAGCTTGGAACAGGGTCGGGAGACCCAGTACTTC	NA	TRBV5-4	TRBJ2-5	NA	14
CASSFGTANTGELFF	TGCGCCAGCAGCTTCGGGACGGCGAACACCGGGGAGCTGTTTTTT	NA	TRBV5-1	TRBJ2-2	NA	15
CASSPRGQETQYF	TGTGCCAGCTCACCTCGGGGCCAAGAGACCCAGTACTTC	NA	TRBV18	TRBJ2-5	NA	13
CASSPGGVNTEAFF	TGTGCCAGCAGTCCGGGGGGGGTGAACACTGAAGCTTTCTTT	NA	TRBV6-5	TRBJ1-1	once	14
CASSLGTGTYHEQYF	TGTGCCAGCAGCTTGGGGACAGGAACCTACCACGAGCAGTACTTC	TRBD1	TRBV7-8	TRBJ2-7	NA	15
CASSYGSYGYTF	TGTGCCAGCAGTTATGGGTCCTATGGCTACACCTTC	NA	TRBV5-8	TRBJ1-2	NA	12
CAIKVWAGELFF	TGTGCCATCAAAGTCTGGGCCGGGGAGCTGTTTTTT	NA	TRBV10-3	TRBJ2-2	NA	12
CASSIDLFSWQGEGELFF	TGTGCCAGTAGTATAGATCTTTTCTCCTGGCAGGGGGAAGGGGAGCTGTTTTTT	TRBD1	TRBV19	TRBJ2-2	NA	18
CASSDLNGNTIYF	TGTGCCAGCAGCGACCTTAACGGAAACACCATATATTTT	NA	TRBV9	TRBJ1-3	NA	13
CASSVQGDEQFF	TGTGCCAGTAGTGTACAGGGCGATGAGCAGTTCTTC	NA	TRBV19	TRBJ2-1	few	12
CASSLGTPAGAFF	TGTGCCAGCAGCTTAGGAACGCCCGCAGGGGCTTTCTTT	NA	TRBV7-2	TRBJ1-1	NA	13
CASRATRVGDEQFF	TGTGCCAGCAGAGCCACAAGGGTTGGAGATGAGCAGTTCTTC	NA	TRBV27	TRBJ2-1	NA	14
CASSFTPTPNYGYTF	TGTGCCAGCAGTTTCACACCGACCCCTAACTATGGCTACACCTTC	NA	TRBV27	TRBJ1-2	NA	15
CASSSGGSNTGELFF	TGTGCCAGCAGCTCAGGGGGCTCGAACACCGGGGAGCTGTTTTTT	TRBD1	TRBV5-4	TRBJ2-2	NA	15
CASSYRGLVPYNEQFF	TGTGCCAGCAGTTACAGGGGACTAGTTCCTTACAATGAGCAGTTCTTC	TRBD2	TRBV6-5	TRBJ2-1	NA	16
CASSLGTIGNQPQHF	TGTGCCAGCAGCTTAGGGACAATTGGGAATCAGCCCCAGCATTTT	NA	TRBV11-2	TRBJ1-5	NA	15
CATSDYSLSGNYNEQFF	TGTGCCACCAGTGATTACTCCCTTAGCGGGAACTACAATGAGCAGTTCTTC	TRBD2	TRBV24-1	TRBJ2-1	NA	17
CASSLPTREIYF	TGTGCCAGCAGCTTACCCACCCGCGAAATATATTTT	NA	TRBV7-9	TRBJ1-3	NA	12
CASSPGQGSREKLFF	TGTGCCAGCTCACCTGGACAGGGTTCCAGGGAAAAACTGTTTTTT	TRBD1	TRBV18	TRBJ1-4	NA	15
CASGLAGDTGELFF	TGTGCCAGTGGACTAGCGGGGGATACCGGGGAGCTGTTTTTT	TRBD2	TRBV27	TRBJ2-2	NA	14
CASSDSSDTGELFF	TGTGCCAGCAGTGACTCGTCAGACACCGGGGAGCTGTTTTTT	NA	TRBV6-4	TRBJ2-2	once	14
CASSLGYGTTSDGELFF	TGTGCCAGCAGCTTAGGTTACGGAACTACCTCAGACGGGGAGCTGTTTTTT	NA	TRBV11-3	TRBJ2-2	NA	17
CASSYSTAKGEKLFF	TGTGCCAGCAGTTACTCGACAGCGAAAGGGGAAAAACTGTTTTTT	NA	TRBV6-5	TRBJ1-4	NA	15
CASSKGKGNTEAFF	TGTGCCAGCAGCAAGGGGAAAGGGAACACTGAAGCTTTCTTT	NA	TRBV21-1	TRBJ1-1	NA	14
CASSLQNSNQPQHF	TGTGCCAGCAGCTTACAGAATAGCAATCAGCCCCAGCATTTT	NA	TRBV7-2	TRBJ1-5	NA	14
CASSDSNGGYNEQFF	TGTGCCAGCAGTGACTCGAACGGAGGGTACAATGAGCAGTTCTTC	NA	TRBV6-4	TRBJ2-1	NA	15
CASSLDRGLSYEQYF	TGTGCCAGCAGTCTGGACAGGGGACTGTCCTACGAGCAGTACTTC	TRBD1	TRBV5-6	TRBJ2-7	NA	15
CASSLDGRGTQYF	TGTGCCAGCAGCTTAGATGGGCGGGGTACCCAGTACTTC	NA	TRBV11-2	TRBJ2-5	NA	13
CASSSLGGADEQYF	TGTGCCAGCAGTTCCCTTGGAGGGGCGGACGAGCAGTACTTC	NA	TRBV27	TRBJ2-7	NA	14
CASSPTPWREQYF	TGTGCCAGCAGCCCGACCCCGTGGCGAGAGCAGTACTTC	NA	TRBV3-1/TRBV3-2	TRBJ2-7	once	13
CASSMGLGGGGYTF	TGTGCCAGTAGTATGGGACTCGGCGGGGGTGGCTACACCTTC	NA	TRBV19	TRBJ1-2	NA	14
CASSLVFYEQYF	TGTGCCAGCAGCTTAGTATTCTACGAGCAGTACTTC	NA	TRBV7-9	TRBJ2-7	many	12
CASLNRENTEAFF	TGTGCCAGCCTGAACAGGGAGAACACTGAAGCTTTCTTT	NA	TRBV28	TRBJ1-1	few	13
CATSWDRSANTGELFF	TGTGCCACCAGCTGGGACAGAAGTGCGAACACCGGGGAGCTGTTTTTT	TRBD1	TRBV15	TRBJ2-2	NA	16
CASSLSASVDTQYF	TGTGCCAGCAGTTTATCGGCTAGCGTGGATACGCAGTATTTT	NA	TRBV27	TRBJ2-3	NA	14
CASSPGTPRTQYF	TGTGCCAGCAGCCCTGGGACTCCGCGGACCCAGTACTTC	NA	TRBV14	TRBJ2-5	once	13
CASRGVRSYEQYF	TGTGCCAGCAGGGGGGTGAGATCCTACGAGCAGTACTTC	NA	TRBV2	TRBJ2-7	NA	13
CASSESSRGARLMETQYF	TGTGCCAGCAGTGAAAGTTCCAGGGGCGCGCGGTTAATGGAGACCCAGTACTTC	NA	TRBV6-1	TRBJ2-5	once	18
CASSRGGSSYNSPLHF	TGTGCCAGCAGCAGAGGGGGGAGCTCCTATAATTCACCCCTCCACTTT	NA	TRBV9	TRBJ1-6	NA	16
CASSLEKGEKLFF	TGCGCCAGCAGCTTAGAAAAAGGGGAAAAACTGTTTTTT	NA	TRBV5-1	TRBJ1-4	NA	13